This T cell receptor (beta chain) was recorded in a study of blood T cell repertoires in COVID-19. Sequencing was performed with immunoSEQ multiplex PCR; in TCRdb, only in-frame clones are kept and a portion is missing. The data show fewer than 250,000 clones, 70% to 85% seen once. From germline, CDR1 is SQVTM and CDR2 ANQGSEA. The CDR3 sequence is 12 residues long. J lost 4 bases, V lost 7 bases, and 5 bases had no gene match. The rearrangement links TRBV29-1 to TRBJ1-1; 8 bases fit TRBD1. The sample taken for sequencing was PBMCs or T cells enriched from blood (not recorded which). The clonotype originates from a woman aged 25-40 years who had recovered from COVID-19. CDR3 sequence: CSAFTGGTEAFF. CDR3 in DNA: TGCAGCGCCTTTACAGGGGGCACTGAAGCTTTCTTT.